This entry lists 9 T cell receptor beta chains sequenced from one sample in a study of OX40 agonist ivuxolimab in advanced cancers. The protocol was immunoSEQ multiplex PCR, while the TCRdb copy is restricted to in-frame clones and leaves out a portion. The sample consists of roughly 90,000 clones, under 95% of them appearing once. Source: CD4+ or CD8+ T cells sorted from blood, taken in a trial of the OX40 agonist ivuxolimab. The origin of the receptors is an adult with an advanced solid tumor such as melanoma, head and neck, liver or kidney cancer.

This clone turned up a few times. The gene calls are TRBV12-5 and TRBJ2-1, with D unresolved. From germline, CDR1 is LGHNT and CDR2 FRNRAP. The CDR3 covers 16 residues. V lost 4 bases, J lost 3 bases, and 16 bases lay in between. The DNA for the CDR3 is TGTGCTAGTGGTTGGCTGAGTGGCGGCGTCTACAATGAGCAGTTCTTC. It encodes CASGWLSGGVYNEQFF. The full variable domain, its missing parts supplied by reference TRBV12-5 and TRBJ2-1, is DARVTQTPRHKVTEMGQEVTMRCQPILGHNTVFWYRQTMMQGLELLAYFRNRAPLDDSGMPKDRFSAEMPDATLATLKIQPSEPRDSAVYFCASGWLSGGVYNEQFFGPGTRLTVL.

This clone has only a few counts. The J gene is TRBJ2-1, the V gene TRBV5-1; 7 positions match TRBD2. The CDR3 consists of 14 residues. The V segment lost 4 bases and the J segment 5 bases; nucleotides outside the gene matches: 6. Germline-derived CDR1 and CDR2 are SGHRS and YFSETQ. CDR3 amino acids: CASSRSGENNEQFF. The CDR3 DNA is TGCGCCAGCAGCAGGAGCGGGGAAAACAATGAGCAGTTCTTC.

The V gene is TRBV18, the J gene TRBJ2-1; possibly TRBD1 or TRBD2 for D (5 bases each). Trimming stripped 0 bases from V and 0 bases from J, with 9 bases between. This CDR3 comprises 16 residues. In germline, CDR1 is KGHSH, CDR2 LQKENI. The CDR3, as DNA: TGTGCCAGCTCACCACCAGGGACGTACTCCTACAATGAGCAGTTCTTC. Protein: CASSPPGTYSYNEQFF.

The J gene is TRBJ2-7, the V gene TRBV5-4, with D perhaps TRBD2 (6 bases). The CDR3 has 13 residues. The V gene lost 4 bases and the J gene lost 0 bases, with 8 bases spanning the gap. Germline V lookup: CDR1 SGHNT, CDR2 YYREEE (reference sequence). The CDR3 loop reads CASSPGDSYEQYF. CDR3 nucleotide sequence: TGTGCCAGCAGCCCGGGGGACTCCTACGAGCAGTACTTC.

The genes are TRBV4-1 and TRBJ2-7; D might be TRBD1 (6 bases). The CDR3 extends over 13 amino acids. The germline V and J ends were trimmed by 3 bases and 3 bases, with 9 bases remaining between them. In germline, CDR1 is MGHRA, CDR2 YSYEKL. The CDR3 DNA follows: TGCGCCAGCAGCCAGCCCAGGGGCTACGAGCAGTACTTC. Protein sequence: CASSQPRGYEQYF.

CDR3 nucleotides: TGTGCCAGTAGTGAACTCAGGGGAGAGCCCCAGCATTTT. Encoded protein: CASSELRGEPQHF. V usage is TRBV19 and J usage is TRBJ1-5; perhaps TRBD1 as D (6 bases). V gave up 5 bases and J gave up 8 bases, with 13 bases separating them. CDR1 is LNHDA and CDR2 is SQIVND in the germline V gene (reference sequence). The CDR3 length is 13 residues.

V usage is TRBV6-5 and J usage is TRBJ1-2; D is possibly TRBD1 (5 bases). V was cut by 0 bases and J by 8 bases, with 13 bases left in between. This CDR3 contains 14 residues. CDR1 is MNHEY, CDR2 SVGAGI, per germline. The CDR3 reads CASSYSRGTTGYTF. In DNA form, the CDR3 reads TGTGCCAGCAGTTACTCGAGGGGAACAACGGGCTACACCTTC.

The chain carries TRBV27 and TRBJ2-1, with TRBD2 matching over 14 bases. V lost 4 bases and J lost 7; bases outside the gene matches: 6. Per germline, CDR1 MNHEY and CDR2 SMNVEV (reference sequence). The CDR3 extends over 16 amino acids. CDR3 protein: CASSSRGTSGRNEQFF. The CDR3 DNA is TGTGCCAGCAGTTCCAGAGGGACTAGCGGGAGAAATGAGCAGTTCTTC.

The chain has TRBV19 and TRBJ2-6, with D possibly matching TRBD2 (5 bases). The CDR3 contains 16 residues. Germline loops: CDR1 LNHDA, CDR2 SQIVND (reference sequence). V was shortened by 3 bases and J by 2 bases, with 11 bases between the two germline ends. The CDR3 reads CASSIGPGAGANVLTF. CDR3 in DNA: TGTGCCAGTAGTATCGGCCCCGGGGCTGGGGCCAACGTCCTGACTTTC.